The 32 T cell receptor beta chains below all came from one sample that was sequenced in a study of pediatric ulcerative colitis. Rectal tissue came from one to two pinch biopsies taken at colonoscopy. The assay was immunoSEQ multiplex PCR, and TCRdb's table has in-frame clones only and misses some. The sample records 8,500 to 13,000 clones, 65% to 90% being singletons. The specimen was gut tissue. The receptors here all came from a girl aged 5 to 17 who was a control in a study of pediatric ulcerative colitis.

The chain joins TRBV7-9 to TRBJ2-3; a weak D match, TRBD2 (6 bases). The CDR3 runs 15 residues. The germline gives CDR1 SEHNR, CDR2 FQNEAQ (reference sequence). The V gene lost 1 base and the J gene lost 6 bases, with 14 bases spanning the gap. The CDR3 sequence is CASSLGGVRGDTQYF. The CDR3 DNA follows: TGTGCCAGCAGCTTAGGCGGGGTTCGAGGGGATACGCAGTATTTT.

The chain has TRBV30 and TRBJ2-3, with 8 bases that match TRBD2. CDR3 length: 14 amino acids. The V segment lost 2 bases and the J segment 6 bases; nucleotides outside the gene matches: 7. Per the germline V gene, CDR1 is GTSNPN and CDR2 is SVGIG (reference sequence). CDR3 in DNA: TGTGCCTGGAGTCGCGGCGGGGGGAGCGATACGCAGTATTTT. Protein sequence: CAWSRGGGSDTQYF. The full variable domain, completed using reference TRBV30 and TRBJ2-3, is SQTIHQWPATLVQPVGSPLSLECTVEGTSNPNLYWYRQAAGRGLQLLFYSVGIGQISSEVPQNLSASRPQDRQFILSSKKLLLSDSGFYLCAWSRGGGSDTQYFGPGTRLTVL.

In its sample, this clone was seen a few times. The V call is TRBV28, the J call TRBJ1-1; 10 bases line up with TRBD1. Looked up from germline, CDR1 is MDHEN and CDR2 is SYDVKM. CDR3 size: 16 residues. Trimming removed 5 bases from V and 4 bases from J; junction bases left unmatched: 10. This chain's CDR3 is CASSPPLTGGGTEAFF. CDR3 nucleotide sequence: TGTGCCAGCAGTCCGCCCTTGACAGGGGGCGGCACTGAAGCTTTCTTT.

This chain connects TRBV18 to TRBJ2-3; the D gene is possibly TRBD2 (5 bases). The CDR3 has 15 amino acids. Germline CDR1 KGHSH, CDR2 LQKENI. Trimming removed 2 bases at V and 2 bases at J, with 11 bases between. The CDR3 loop is CASSPNQRNTDTQYF. The CDR3 DNA reads as TGTGCCAGCTCACCAAATCAGCGGAACACAGATACGCAGTATTTT.

The chain couples TRBV12-5 to TRBJ2-3; D uncertain. Trimming pared 6 bases from V and 2 bases from J, leaving 6 bases between. The CDR3 runs 12 residues. The germline V gene has CDR1 LGHNT and CDR2 FRNRAP. CDR3 coding DNA: TGTGCTAGTGGCGCGAACACAGATACGCAGTATTTT. The encoded protein is CASGANTDTQYF.

The chain is built from TRBV28 and TRBJ1-4; D is undetermined. The CDR3 totals 14 residues. The V gene lost 5 bases and the J gene lost 7 bases, with 14 bases spanning the gap. CDR1 and CDR2 from the germline V gene are MDHEN and SYDVKM. For the CDR3, the DNA is TGTGCCAGCAGTCCCGAGAAGAGGTTTGAAAAACTGTTTTTT. Encoded protein: CASSPEKRFEKLFF.

The chain joins TRBV28 to TRBJ1-4; D is unclear. The V end was cut by 1 base, the J end by 5 bases, with 8 bases between. Germline V gene data show CDR1 as MDHEN and CDR2 as SYDVKM. CDR3 length: 14 residues. CDR3 in DNA: TGTGCCAGCAGTTTATTGAGGAGCAATGAAAAACTGTTTTTT. This encodes CASSLLRSNEKLFF.

This clone was found once. The CDR3 protein is CASSLVGGQGIQYF. The DNA of the CDR3 is TGCGCCAGCAGCTTGGTGGGGGGCCAGGGCATTCAGTACTTC. J is TRBJ2-4 and V is TRBV5-1; D is tentatively TRBD1 or TRBD2 (6 bases each). Deletions cut 0 bases from V and 9 bases from J, with 13 bases between. The CDR3 is made up of 14 amino acids. Germline V gene lookup returns CDR1 SGHRS and CDR2 YFSETQ. Supplemented by reference TRBV5-1 and TRBJ2-4, the full variable domain reads KAGVTQTPRYLIKTRGQQVTLSCSPISGHRSVSWYQQTPGQGLQFLFEYFSETQRNKGNFPGRFSGRQFSNSRSEMNVSTLELGDSALYLCASSLVGGQGIQYFGAGTRLSVL.

This clone has only a few counts. This chain links TRBV4-2 with TRBJ2-1; 11 positions match TRBD2. Per the germline V gene, CDR1 is LGHNA and CDR2 is YNFKEQ. With V trimmed by 4 bases and J by 4 bases, 9 bases remained unmatched. This CDR3 contains 17 residues. The CDR3 bases are TGTGCCAGCAGCCTTCGAACCGGGACTAGCGGATACAATGAGCAGTTCTTC. Its translation is CASSLRTGTSGYNEQFF.

This clone was counted a few times. CDR3 coding DNA: TGTGCCTGGAGTTTCCAGGTTGAAGCTTTCTTT. Residues: CAWSFQVEAFF. The V gene is TRBV30, the J gene TRBJ1-1; D is unresolved. Trimming took 2 bases from V and 7 from J, leaving 8 bases between them. The CDR3 has 11 residues. Germline V lookup: CDR1 GTSNPN, CDR2 SVGIG (reference sequence).

The chain combines TRBV15 with TRBJ2-7, with D perhaps matching TRBD2 (6 bases). Germline V gene sequence: CDR1 LNHNV, CDR2 YYDKDF (reference sequence). The CDR3 contains 14 residues. V lost 1 base to trimming and J lost 3 bases, with 10 bases between them. CDR3 sequence (DNA): TGTGCCACCAGCAGAGGACTAGAAAGCTACGAGCAGTACTTC. Its translation is CATSRGLESYEQYF.

The chain carries TRBV2 and TRBJ2-7; the D gene is possibly TRBD2 (6 bases). This CDR3 contains 16 residues. Trimming shortened V by 8 bases and J by 2 bases, and 22 bases separated the two germline ends. CDR1 is SNHLY, CDR2 FYNNEI, per germline. Here the CDR3 DNA reads TGTGCCAGCGTCCTCCCCCACGGGGGTTCGCCCTACGAGCAGTACTTC. Translated, it gives CASVLPHGGSPYEQYF.

This rearrangement joins TRBV29-1 to TRBJ2-3; D unresolved. The CDR3 contains 16 residues. V lost 0 bases and J 0 bases, leaving 13 bases between the germline ends. Germline lookup yields CDR1 SQVTM and CDR2 ANQGSEA. The CDR3 DNA is TGCAGCGTTGAAGATCGGCTGAAAACTAGCACAGATACGCAGTATTTT. Translated: CSVEDRLKTSTDTQYF.

There are a few counts of this clone. This chain links TRBV19 with TRBJ2-7, with a weak D call TRBD2 (6 bases). Germline V gene lookup returns CDR1 LNHDA and CDR2 SQIVND (reference sequence). V was cut by 6 bases and J by 1 base, with 16 bases left in between. This CDR3 is 15 amino acids long. This CDR3 reads CASSLGVAESYEQYF. The CDR3 region has the DNA TGTGCCAGTAGCCTGGGGGTAGCGGAATCCTACGAGCAGTACTTC. The full variable domain, rest sourced from reference TRBV19 and TRBJ2-7, is DGGITQSPKYLFRKEGQNVTLSCEQNLNHDAMYWYRQDPGQGLRLIYYSQIVNDFQKGDIAEGYSVSREKKESFPLTVTSAQKNPTAFYLCASSLGVAESYEQYFGPGTRLTVT.

The chain recombines TRBV2 with TRBJ2-3; 9 bases are a match to TRBD1. The germline V gene encodes CDR1 SNHLY and CDR2 FYNNEI. After removal of 4 bases from V and 5 bases from J, the junction contained 1 base not matched to a gene. CDR3 length: 13 residues. Written as DNA, the CDR3 is TGTGCCAGCAGTGGGGACAGGGAAGATACGCAGTATTTT. Translation gives CASSGDREDTQYF.

The V gene is TRBV27, the J gene TRBJ2-3; 8 bases fit TRBD2. Germline CDR1 MNHEY, CDR2 SMNVEV (reference sequence). After removal of 0 bases from V and 4 bases from J, the junction contained 3 bases not matched to a gene. This CDR3 is built from 15 residues. CDR3 protein: CASSLSAGGADTQYF. Written as DNA, the CDR3 is TGTGCCAGCAGTTTATCGGCGGGAGGAGCAGATACGCAGTATTTT.

The CDR3 region is CASSEGQAPSNIQYF. The CDR3 DNA reads as TGTGCCAGCAGTGAGGGACAGGCCCCTAGTAACATTCAGTACTTC. J is TRBJ2-4 and V is TRBV2, with 8 bases identical to TRBD1. With V trimmed by 3 bases and J by 7 bases, 8 bases remained unmatched. This CDR3 is 15 amino acids long. Per germline, CDR1 SNHLY and CDR2 FYNNEI. Looking up the rest from reference TRBV2 and TRBJ2-4 gives the full variable domain: EPEVTQTPSHQVTQMGQEVILRCVPISNHLYFYWYRQILGQKVEFLVSFYNNEISEKSEIFDDQFSVERPDGSNFTLKIRSTKLEDSAMYFCASSEGQAPSNIQYFGAGTRLSVL.

The rearrangement links TRBV7-8 to TRBJ1-5; weak D call: TRBD1 (6 bases). The CDR3 is made up of 16 amino acids. Germline-derived CDR1 and CDR2 are SGHVS and FQNEAQ. V was shortened by 5 bases and J by 3 bases, with 17 bases between the two germline ends. The chain's CDR3 is CASSIHLGTPNQPQHF. The CDR3, as DNA: TGTGCCAGCAGCATCCACCTCGGGACACCCAATCAGCCCCAGCATTTT.

The chain is built from TRBV11-2 and TRBJ1-6; 9 nucleotides agree with TRBD1. This CDR3 region has 14 residues. Germline CDR1 reads SGHAT; CDR2 reads FQNNGV. The V segment lost 3 bases and the J segment 8 bases; nucleotides outside the gene matches: 2. This chain's CDR3 is CASSFGTGYSPLHF. DNA for the CDR3: TGTGCCAGCAGCTTTGGGACAGGGTATTCACCCCTCCACTTT.

The rearrangement links TRBV5-6 to TRBJ2-6; TRBD2 matches at 7 bases. The CDR3 has 18 residues. Germline V lookup: CDR1 SGHDT, CDR2 YYEEEE. With 4 bases clipped from V and 4 bases from J, the junction kept 14 bases outside the gene matches. CDR3 nucleotides: TGTGCCAGCAGCCGCGGGGGAGGGGCTATAGCAGGGGCCAACGTCCTGACTTTC. Its translation: CASSRGGGAIAGANVLTF.

This clone occurred once. The chain uses TRBV10-2 and TRBJ2-2; 8 bases agree with TRBD1. The CDR3 spans 13 residues. J was trimmed by 12 bases and V by 3 bases; bases with no gene match: 6. Per germline, CDR1 WSHSY and CDR2 SAAADI. In DNA form, the CDR3 reads TGCGCCAGCAGTGAACAAAGACAGGGGAAGCTGTTTTTT. Protein product: CASSEQRQGKLFF.

The genes are TRBV7-9 and TRBJ1-1; 8 nucleotides match TRBD1. The length of the CDR3 is 17 residues. Germline loops: CDR1 SEHNR, CDR2 FQNEAQ (reference sequence). Unmatched junction bases numbered 12, after V lost 2 bases and J lost 4 bases. CDR3 sequence: CASSLTRGQGRGTEAFF. The CDR3 DNA reads as TGTGCCAGCAGCTTAACCCGCGGACAGGGCAGAGGCACTGAAGCTTTCTTT. The variable domain in full, completed from reference TRBV7-9 and TRBJ1-1, reads DTGVSQNPRHKITKRGQNVTFRCDPISEHNRLYWYRQTLGQGPEFLTYFQNEAQLEKSRLLSDRFSAERPKGSFSTLEIQRTEQGDSAMYLCASSLTRGQGRGTEAFFGQGTRLTVV.

This clone is a singleton in its sample. CDR3 sequence reads: CASSQVPAGSKNIQYF. CDR3 DNA sequence: TGTGCCAGCAGCCAAGTACCGGCGGGTTCCAAAAACATTCAGTACTTC. The V call is TRBV4-2, the J call TRBJ2-4; D might be TRBD2 (5 bases). V lost 1 base, J lost 2 bases, and 12 bases lay in between. Germline V lookup: CDR1 LGHNA, CDR2 YNFKEQ. The CDR3 extends over 16 amino acids.

J is TRBJ1-1 and V is TRBV30, with D hard to call. Per germline, CDR1 GTSNPN and CDR2 SVGIG (reference sequence). The CDR3 loop spans 13 amino acids. V lost 8 bases and J 1 base, leaving 14 bases between the germline ends. CDR3 nucleotides: TGTGCCGCCCAGATTAGTACGAACACTGAAGCTTTCTTT. Translated, it gives CAAQISTNTEAFF.

The rearrangement joins TRBV5-6 to TRBJ2-1, with D possibly matching TRBD2 (6 bases). Germline CDR1 and CDR2: SGHDT and YYEEEE. Trimming pared 4 bases from V and 0 bases from J, leaving 11 bases between. There are 15 residues in the CDR3. Here the CDR3 DNA reads TGTGCCAGCAGCAGGGAGGATAGCTCCTACAATGAGCAGTTCTTC. Translation gives CASSREDSSYNEQFF.

CDR3 coding DNA: TGTGCCAGCAGCCAAGTAGACACGGCGGAACTGTTTTTT. Translation: CASSQVDTAELFF. The chain recombines TRBV4-2 with TRBJ1-4, with unresolved D. Germline values: CDR1 LGHNA, CDR2 YNFKEQ. The CDR3 totals 13 residues. Trimming stripped 1 base from V and 12 bases from J, with 12 bases between.

The V call is TRBV11-2, the J call TRBJ1-4; the D is unclear. This CDR3 region has 16 residues. CDR1 is SGHAT and CDR2 is FQNNGV in the germline V gene. Trimming removed 5 bases at V and 3 bases at J, with 16 bases between. The CDR3 DNA reads TGTGCCAGCAGCCGCAACATCCCTTCTTCTAATGAAAAACTGTTTTTT. Its protein is CASSRNIPSSNEKLFF.

The rearrangement uses TRBV7-9 and TRBJ2-4; 8 positions match TRBD1. Trimming cost V 5 bases and J 0 bases; bases outside gene matches: 6. CDR1 is SEHNR, CDR2 FQNEAQ, per germline (reference sequence). The CDR3 is made up of 16 amino acids. For the CDR3, the DNA is TGTGCCAGCAGCCTCGGACAGGGCCTAGCCAAAAACATTCAGTACTTC. Its translation: CASSLGQGLAKNIQYF.

The J gene is TRBJ1-2, the V gene TRBV4-1; 10 nucleotides agree with TRBD1. In germline, CDR1 is MGHRA, CDR2 YSYEKL. With V trimmed by 3 bases and J by 1 base, 2 bases remained unmatched. CDR3 length: 15 amino acids. CDR3 nucleotides: TGCGCCAGCAGCCAGGGGACAGGGGATAACTATGGCTACACCTTC. Amino acids: CASSQGTGDNYGYTF.

This chain connects TRBV30 to TRBJ1-6, with no clear D. Per the germline V gene, CDR1 is GTSNPN and CDR2 is SVGIG (reference sequence). This CDR3 has 12 amino acids. Between the trimmed V and J ends, which lost 2 bases and 8 bases, there was a span of 7 bases. The CDR3 DNA reads as TGTGCCTGGAGTACCCAGCATTCACCCCTCCACTTT. Its protein product is CAWSTQHSPLHF. Using reference TRBV30 and TRBJ1-6 for the parts outside the CDR3, the full variable domain is SQTIHQWPATLVQPVGSPLSLECTVEGTSNPNLYWYRQAAGRGLQLLFYSVGIGQISSEVPQNLSASRPQDRQFILSSKKLLLSDSGFYLCAWSTQHSPLHFGNGTRLTVT.

The V gene is TRBV6-6, the J gene TRBJ1-3; D is undetermined. Between the trimmed V and J ends, which lost 6 bases and 0 bases, there was a span of 9 bases. Germline V gene lookup returns CDR1 MNHNY and CDR2 SVGAGI (reference sequence). This CDR3 comprises 14 residues. CDR3 amino acids: CASSPTGSGNTIYF. CDR3 nucleotide sequence: TGTGCCAGCAGCCCCACGGGCTCTGGAAACACCATATATTTT.

The chain is built from TRBV11-3 and TRBJ2-3; 14 nucleotides match TRBD2. In germline, CDR1 is SGHNT, CDR2 YENEEA. CDR3 length equals 17 residues. V lost 6 bases to trimming and J lost 5 bases; unmatched junction nucleotides: 10. The CDR3 reads CASRKPTSGRAGDTQYF. The CDR3 nucleotides are TGTGCCAGCAGAAAACCGACTAGCGGGAGGGCTGGAGATACGCAGTATTTT.